The clone carrying this T cell receptor (beta chain) was counted between two and nine times. Time point here: blood at routine non-recurrence follow-up after resection. The record originates from a study of spatial heterogeneity in lung cancer. TCRdb ran MiXCR on the 5' RACE reads and lists one entry per CDR3 protein. The data contain about 43,000 distinct CDR3 sequences, 20% to 25% of them seen just once; the ten biggest clones take up less than 9%. The CDR3 covers 13 residues. V gave up 5 bases and J gave up 1 base, with 8 bases separating them. The germline CDR1 and CDR2 sequences are MNHNY and SVGAGI (reference sequence).

The input for sequencing was PBMCs, taken at follow-up. J is TRBJ1-1 and V is TRBV6-6; D remains ambiguous. This TCR was recovered from a female donor with early-stage non-small cell lung cancer. CDR3 loop: CASSEPENTEAFF. In DNA form, the CDR3 reads TGTGCCAGCAGTGAACCAGAGAACACTGAAGCTTTCTTT.